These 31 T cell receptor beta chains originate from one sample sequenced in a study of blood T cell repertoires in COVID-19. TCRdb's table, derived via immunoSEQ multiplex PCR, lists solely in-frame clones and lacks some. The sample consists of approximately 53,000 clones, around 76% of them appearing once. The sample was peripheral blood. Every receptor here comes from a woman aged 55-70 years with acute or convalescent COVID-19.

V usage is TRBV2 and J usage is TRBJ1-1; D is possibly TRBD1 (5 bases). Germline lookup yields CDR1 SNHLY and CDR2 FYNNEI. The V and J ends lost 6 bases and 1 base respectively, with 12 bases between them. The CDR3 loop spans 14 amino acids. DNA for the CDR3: TGTGCCAGCAGGAAAGGGGTGACGAACACTGAAGCTTTCTTT. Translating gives CASRKGVTNTEAFF.

The chain's CDR3 is CASSVSPRSDSYNEQFF. CDR3 sequence (DNA): TGTGCCAGCAGCGTTTCCCCTCGATCGGACAGCTACAATGAGCAGTTCTTC. This sequence joins TRBV9 and TRBJ2-1; tentative D call: TRBD1 (6 bases). V was cut by 2 bases and J by 3 bases, with 18 bases left in between. From germline, CDR1 is SGDLS and CDR2 YYNGEE. The CDR3 spans 17 residues.

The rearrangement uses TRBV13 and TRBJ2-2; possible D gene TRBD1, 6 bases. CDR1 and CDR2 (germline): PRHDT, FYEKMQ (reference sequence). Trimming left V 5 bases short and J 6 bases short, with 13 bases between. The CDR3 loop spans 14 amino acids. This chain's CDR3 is CASSPPQGPGELFF. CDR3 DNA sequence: TGTGCCAGCAGCCCCCCGCAGGGGCCCGGGGAGCTGTTTTTT.

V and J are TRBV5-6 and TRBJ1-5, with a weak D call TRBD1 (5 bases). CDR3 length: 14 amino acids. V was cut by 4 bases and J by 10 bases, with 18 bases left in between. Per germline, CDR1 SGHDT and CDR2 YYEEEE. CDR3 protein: CASSLEGGARPQHF. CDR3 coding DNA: TGTGCCAGCAGCCTGGAGGGAGGGGCGCGTCCCCAGCATTTT.

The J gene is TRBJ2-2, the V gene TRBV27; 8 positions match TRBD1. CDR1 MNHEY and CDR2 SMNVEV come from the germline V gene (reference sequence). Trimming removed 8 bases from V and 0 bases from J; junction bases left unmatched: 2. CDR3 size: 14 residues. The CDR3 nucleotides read TGTGCCAGCTGGGACAGGTCGAACACCGGGGAGCTGTTTTTT. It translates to CASWDRSNTGELFF.

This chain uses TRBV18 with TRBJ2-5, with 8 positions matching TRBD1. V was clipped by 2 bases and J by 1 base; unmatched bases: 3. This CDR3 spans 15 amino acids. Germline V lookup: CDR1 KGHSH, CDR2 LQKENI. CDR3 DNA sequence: TGTGCCAGCTCACCAAGACAGGGGCTCCAAGAGACCCAGTACTTC. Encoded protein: CASSPRQGLQETQYF.

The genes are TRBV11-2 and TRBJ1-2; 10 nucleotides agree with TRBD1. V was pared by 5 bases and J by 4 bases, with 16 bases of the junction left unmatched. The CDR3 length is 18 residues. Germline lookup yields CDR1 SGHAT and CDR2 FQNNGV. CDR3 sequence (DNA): TGTGCCAGCAGCCCAGGCGTGACAGGGGGCTCCCCCATCTATGGCTACACCTTC. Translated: CASSPGVTGGSPIYGYTF.

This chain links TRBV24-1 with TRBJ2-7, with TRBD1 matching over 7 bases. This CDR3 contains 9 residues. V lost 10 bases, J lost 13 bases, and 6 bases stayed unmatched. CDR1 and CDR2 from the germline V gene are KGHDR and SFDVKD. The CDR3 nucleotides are TGTGCCACTACGACAGGGACATACTTC. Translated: CATTTGTYF.

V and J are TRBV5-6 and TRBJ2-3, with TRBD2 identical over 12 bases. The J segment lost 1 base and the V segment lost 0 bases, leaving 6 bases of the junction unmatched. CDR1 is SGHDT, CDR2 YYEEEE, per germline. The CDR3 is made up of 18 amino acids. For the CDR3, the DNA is TGTGCCAGCAGCTTGGTCCTAGCGGGGGGGAAAGGCACAGATACGCAGTATTTT. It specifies CASSLVLAGGKGTDTQYF.

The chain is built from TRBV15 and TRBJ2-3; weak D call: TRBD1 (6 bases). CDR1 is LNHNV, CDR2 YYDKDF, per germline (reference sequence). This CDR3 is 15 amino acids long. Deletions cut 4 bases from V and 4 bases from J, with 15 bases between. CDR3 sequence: CATSKKAGTPDTQYF. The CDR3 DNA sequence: TGTGCCACCAGCAAAAAGGCCGGGACACCAGATACGCAGTATTTT.

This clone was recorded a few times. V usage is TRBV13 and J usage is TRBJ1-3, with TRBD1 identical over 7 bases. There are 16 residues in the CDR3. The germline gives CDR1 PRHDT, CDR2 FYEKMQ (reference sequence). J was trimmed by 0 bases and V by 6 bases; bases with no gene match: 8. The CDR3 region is CASRLTRDSSGNTIYF. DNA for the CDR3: TGTGCCAGCAGACTTACCAGGGACAGCTCTGGAAACACCATATATTTT.

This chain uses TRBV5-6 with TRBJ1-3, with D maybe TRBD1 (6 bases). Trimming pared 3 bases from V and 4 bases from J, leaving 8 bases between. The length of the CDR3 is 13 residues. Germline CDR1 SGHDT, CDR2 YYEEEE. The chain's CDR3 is CASSYGQGNTIYF. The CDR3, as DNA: TGTGCCAGCAGCTACGGACAGGGAAACACCATATATTTT.

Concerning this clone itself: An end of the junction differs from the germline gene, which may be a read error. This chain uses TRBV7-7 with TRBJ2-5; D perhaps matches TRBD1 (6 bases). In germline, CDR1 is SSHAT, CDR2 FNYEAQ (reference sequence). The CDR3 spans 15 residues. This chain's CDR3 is CASSLEGQPQETQYF. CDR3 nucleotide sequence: TGTGCTAGCAGCTTGGAAGGACAGCCCCAAGAGACCCAGTACTTC.

The CDR3, as DNA: TGTGCCAGCAATTGGCTTCGTGCAGATACGCAGTATTTT. Encoded protein: CASNWLRADTQYF. The J gene is TRBJ2-3, the V gene TRBV12-3 or TRBV12-4; D remains ambiguous. V was pared by 7 bases and J by 4 bases, with 12 bases between. This CDR3 is 13 amino acids long.

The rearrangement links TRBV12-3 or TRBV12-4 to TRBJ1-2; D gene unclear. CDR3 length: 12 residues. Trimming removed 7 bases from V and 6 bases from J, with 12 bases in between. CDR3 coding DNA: TGTGCCAGCACCCAATCTACGGATGGCTACACCTTC. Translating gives CASTQSTDGYTF.

CDR3 nucleotides: TGTGCCAGCAGTACCGAGGTTGGGCAGCCCCAGCATTTT. It yields the protein CASSTEVGQPQHF. The V gene is TRBV6-4, the J gene TRBJ1-5; no clear D. The V end was cut by 5 bases, the J end by 7 bases, with 12 bases between. The germline CDR1 and CDR2 sequences are MRHNA and SNTAGT. The CDR3 loop spans 13 amino acids.

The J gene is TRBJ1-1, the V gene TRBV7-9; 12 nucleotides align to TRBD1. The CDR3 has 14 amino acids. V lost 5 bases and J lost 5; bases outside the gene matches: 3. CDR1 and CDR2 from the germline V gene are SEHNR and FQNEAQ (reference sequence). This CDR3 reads CASSGDRGRTEAFF. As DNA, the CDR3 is TGTGCCAGCAGCGGGGACAGGGGGCGGACTGAAGCTTTCTTT.

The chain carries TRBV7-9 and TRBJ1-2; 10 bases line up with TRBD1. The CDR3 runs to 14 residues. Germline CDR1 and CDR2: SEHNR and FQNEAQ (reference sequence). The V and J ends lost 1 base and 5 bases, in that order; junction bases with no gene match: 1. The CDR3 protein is CASSLGQGAYGYTF. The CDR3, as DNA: TGTGCCAGCAGCTTAGGACAGGGGGCTTATGGCTACACCTTC.

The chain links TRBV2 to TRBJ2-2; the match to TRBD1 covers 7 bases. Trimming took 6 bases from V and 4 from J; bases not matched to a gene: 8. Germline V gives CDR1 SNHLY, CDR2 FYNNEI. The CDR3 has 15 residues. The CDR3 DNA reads TGTGCCAGCAGGGAACAGGGGCCGCCCACCGGGGAGCTGTTTTTT. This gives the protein CASREQGPPTGELFF.

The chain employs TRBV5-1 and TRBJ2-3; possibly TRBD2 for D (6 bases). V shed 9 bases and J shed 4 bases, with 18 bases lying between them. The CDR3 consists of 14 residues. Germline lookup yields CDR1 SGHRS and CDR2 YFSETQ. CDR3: CATRLVPISDTQYF. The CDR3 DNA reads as TGCGCCACCCGACTAGTCCCTATCTCAGATACGCAGTATTTT. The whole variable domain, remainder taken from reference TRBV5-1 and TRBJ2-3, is KAGVTQTPRYLIKTRGQQVTLSCSPISGHRSVSWYQQTPGQGLQFLFEYFSETQRNKGNFPGRFSGRQFSNSRSEMNVSTLELGDSALYLCATRLVPISDTQYFGPGTRLTVL.

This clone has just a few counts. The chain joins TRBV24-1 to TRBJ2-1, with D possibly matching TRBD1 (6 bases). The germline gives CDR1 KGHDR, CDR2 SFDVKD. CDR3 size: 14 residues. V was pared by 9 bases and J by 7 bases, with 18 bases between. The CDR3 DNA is TGTGCCACCGACAAGGAACAGGGCGCGAATGAGCAGTTCTTC. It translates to CATDKEQGANEQFF.

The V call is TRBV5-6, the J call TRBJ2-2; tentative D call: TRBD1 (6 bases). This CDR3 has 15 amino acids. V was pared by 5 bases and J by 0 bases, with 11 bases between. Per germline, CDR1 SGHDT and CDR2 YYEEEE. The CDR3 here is CASSLGQTNTGELFF. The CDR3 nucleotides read TGTGCCAGCAGTCTTGGACAGACGAACACCGGGGAGCTGTTTTTT. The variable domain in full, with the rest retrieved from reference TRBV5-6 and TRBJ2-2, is DAGVTQSPTHLIKTRGQQVTLRCSPKSGHDTVSWYQQALGQGPQFIFQYYEEEERQRGNFPDRFSGHQFPNYSSELNVNALLLGDSALYLCASSLGQTNTGELFFGEGSRLTVL.

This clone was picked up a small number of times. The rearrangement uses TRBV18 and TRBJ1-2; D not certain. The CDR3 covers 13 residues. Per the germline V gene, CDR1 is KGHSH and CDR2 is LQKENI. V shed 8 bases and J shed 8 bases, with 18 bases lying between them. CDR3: CASAVGPAGGYTF. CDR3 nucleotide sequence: TGTGCCAGCGCGGTAGGGCCTGCGGGGGGCTACACCTTC.

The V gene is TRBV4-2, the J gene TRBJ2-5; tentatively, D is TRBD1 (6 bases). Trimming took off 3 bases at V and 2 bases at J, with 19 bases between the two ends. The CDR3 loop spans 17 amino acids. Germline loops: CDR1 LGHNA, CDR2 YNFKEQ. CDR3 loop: CASSHPGDTSRQETQYF. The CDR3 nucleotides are TGTGCCAGCAGCCACCCCGGGGACACTTCTAGGCAAGAGACCCAGTACTTC.

The CDR3 bases are TGTGCCAGCAGCCCACAGGGTCGGAACACTGAAGCTTTCTTT. Its translation: CASSPQGRNTEAFF. The chain recombines TRBV14 with TRBJ1-1; maybe TRBD1 (6 bases). Germline lookup yields CDR1 SGHDN and CDR2 FVKESK. The CDR3 is 14 amino acids. Between the trimmed V and J ends, which lost 4 bases and 1 base, there was a span of 10 bases.

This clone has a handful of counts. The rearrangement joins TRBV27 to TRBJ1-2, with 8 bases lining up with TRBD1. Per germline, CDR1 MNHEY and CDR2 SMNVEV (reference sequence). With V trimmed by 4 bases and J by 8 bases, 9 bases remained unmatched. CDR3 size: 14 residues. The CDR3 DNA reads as TGTGCCAGCAGTTCAGGACAGGGAAAATGGGGCTACACCTTC. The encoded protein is CASSSGQGKWGYTF.

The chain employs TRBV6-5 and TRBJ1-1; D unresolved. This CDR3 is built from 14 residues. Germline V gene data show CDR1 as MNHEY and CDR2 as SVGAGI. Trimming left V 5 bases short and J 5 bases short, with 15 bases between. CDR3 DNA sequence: TGTGCCAGCAGTAAGAGGGTGAAGGATACTGAAGCTTTCTTT. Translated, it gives CASSKRVKDTEAFF.

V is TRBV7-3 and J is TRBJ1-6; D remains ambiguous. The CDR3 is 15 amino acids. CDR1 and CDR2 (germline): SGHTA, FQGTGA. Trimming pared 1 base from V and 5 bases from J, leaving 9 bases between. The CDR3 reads CASSLIALDNSPLHF. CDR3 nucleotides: TGTGCCAGCAGCTTAATTGCCCTAGATAATTCACCCCTCCACTTT.

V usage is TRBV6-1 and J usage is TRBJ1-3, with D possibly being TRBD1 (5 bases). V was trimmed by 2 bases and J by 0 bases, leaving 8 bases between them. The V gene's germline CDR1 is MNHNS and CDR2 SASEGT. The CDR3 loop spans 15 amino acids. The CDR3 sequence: CASSEMTVSGNTIYF. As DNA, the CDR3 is TGTGCCAGCAGTGAAATGACAGTCTCTGGAAACACCATATATTTT.

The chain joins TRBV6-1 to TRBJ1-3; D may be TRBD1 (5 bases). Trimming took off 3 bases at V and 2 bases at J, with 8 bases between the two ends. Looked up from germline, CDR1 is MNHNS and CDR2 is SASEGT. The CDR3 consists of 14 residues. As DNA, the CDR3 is TGTGCCAGCAGTGACAGGGATGCTGGAAACACCATATATTTT. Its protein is CASSDRDAGNTIYF.

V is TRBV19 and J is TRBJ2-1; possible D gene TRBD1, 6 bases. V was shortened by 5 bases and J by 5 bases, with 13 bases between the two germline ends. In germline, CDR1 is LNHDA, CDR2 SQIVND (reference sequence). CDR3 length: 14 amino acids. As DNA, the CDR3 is TGTGCCAGTAGTCCTGGGACACCGAACAATGAGCAGTTCTTC. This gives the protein CASSPGTPNNEQFF. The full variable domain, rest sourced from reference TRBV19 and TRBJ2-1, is DGGITQSPKYLFRKEGQNVTLSCEQNLNHDAMYWYRQDPGQGLRLIYYSQIVNDFQKGDIAEGYSVSREKKESFPLTVTSAQKNPTAFYLCASSPGTPNNEQFFGPGTRLTVL.